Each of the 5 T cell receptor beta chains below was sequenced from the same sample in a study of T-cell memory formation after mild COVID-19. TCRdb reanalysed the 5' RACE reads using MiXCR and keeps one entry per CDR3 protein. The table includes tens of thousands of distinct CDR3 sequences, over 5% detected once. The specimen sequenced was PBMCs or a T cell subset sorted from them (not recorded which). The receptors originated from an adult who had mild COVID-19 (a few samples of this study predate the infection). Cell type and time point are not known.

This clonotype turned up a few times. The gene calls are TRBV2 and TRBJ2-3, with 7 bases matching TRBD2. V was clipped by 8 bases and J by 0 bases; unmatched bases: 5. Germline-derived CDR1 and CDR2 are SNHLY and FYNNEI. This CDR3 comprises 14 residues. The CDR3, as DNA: TGTGCCAGCGGAGGGCGGGGGAGCACAGATACGCAGTATTTT. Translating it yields CASGGRGSTDTQYF.

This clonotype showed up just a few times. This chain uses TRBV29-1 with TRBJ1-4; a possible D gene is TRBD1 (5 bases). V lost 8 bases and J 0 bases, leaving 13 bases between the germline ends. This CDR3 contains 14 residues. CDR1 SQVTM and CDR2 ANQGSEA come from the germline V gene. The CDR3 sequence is CSFSGGSTNEKLFF. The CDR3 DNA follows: TGCAGCTTCTCGGGGGGTTCAACTAATGAAAAACTGTTTTTT.

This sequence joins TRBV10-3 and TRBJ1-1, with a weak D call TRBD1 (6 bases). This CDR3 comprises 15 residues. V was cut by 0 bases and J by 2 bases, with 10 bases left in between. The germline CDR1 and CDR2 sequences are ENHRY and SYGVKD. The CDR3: CAISESGHVNTEAFF. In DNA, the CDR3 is TGTGCCATCAGTGAGTCGGGACATGTTAACACTGAAGCTTTCTTT.

The CDR3 nucleotides are TGTGCCAGCAGTTTATCGCGGGGGCGCGGCTATGGCTACACCTTC. Translated, it gives CASSLSRGRGYGYTF. V is TRBV27 and J is TRBJ1-2; the D gene is possibly TRBD1 (6 bases). Trimming removed 0 bases from V and 4 bases from J, with 12 bases in between. Germline CDR1 reads MNHEY; CDR2 reads SMNVEV (reference sequence). The CDR3 loop spans 15 amino acids.

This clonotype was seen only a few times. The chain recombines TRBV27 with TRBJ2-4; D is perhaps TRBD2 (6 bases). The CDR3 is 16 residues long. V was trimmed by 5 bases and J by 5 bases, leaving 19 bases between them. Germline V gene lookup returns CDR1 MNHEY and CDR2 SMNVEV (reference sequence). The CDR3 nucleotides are TGTGCCAGCAGTCCGAGACACCGGGGGTCCCAAAACATTCAGTACTTC. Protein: CASSPRHRGSQNIQYF.